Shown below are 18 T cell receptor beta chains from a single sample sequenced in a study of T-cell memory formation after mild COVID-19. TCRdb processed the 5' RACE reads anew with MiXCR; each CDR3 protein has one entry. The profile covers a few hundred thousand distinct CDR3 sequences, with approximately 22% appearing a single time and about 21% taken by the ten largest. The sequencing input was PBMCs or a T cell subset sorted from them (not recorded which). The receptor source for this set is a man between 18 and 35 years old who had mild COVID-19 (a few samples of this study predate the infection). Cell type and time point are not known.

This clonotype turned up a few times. The DNA for the CDR3 is TGTGCCAGCACCAACAGGGGGGCAGATACGCAGTATTTT. Residues: CASTNRGADTQYF. The chain couples TRBV6-5 to TRBJ2-3, with 8 bases matching TRBD1. CDR1 MNHEY and CDR2 SVGAGI come from the germline V gene. This CDR3 is 13 amino acids long. V was clipped by 7 bases and J by 4 bases; unmatched bases: 4.

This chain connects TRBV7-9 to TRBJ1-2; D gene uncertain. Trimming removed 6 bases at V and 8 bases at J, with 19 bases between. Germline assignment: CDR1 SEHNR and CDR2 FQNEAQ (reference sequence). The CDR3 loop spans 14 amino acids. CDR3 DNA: TGTGCCAGCAGTTCAGGTTCAGCTACGGGGGGCTACACCTTC. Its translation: CASSSGSATGGYTF. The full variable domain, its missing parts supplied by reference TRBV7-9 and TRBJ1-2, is DTGVSQNPRHKITKRGQNVTFRCDPISEHNRLYWYRQTLGQGPEFLTYFQNEAQLEKSRLLSDRFSAERPKGSFSTLEIQRTEQGDSAMYLCASSSGSATGGYTFGSGTRLTVV.

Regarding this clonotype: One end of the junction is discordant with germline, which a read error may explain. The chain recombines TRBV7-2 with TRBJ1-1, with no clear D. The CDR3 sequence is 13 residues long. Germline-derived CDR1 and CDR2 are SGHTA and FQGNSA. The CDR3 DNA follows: TGTGCCAGCAGCATAAGAGGGAACGCTGAAGCTTTCTTT. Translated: CASSIRGNAEAFF.

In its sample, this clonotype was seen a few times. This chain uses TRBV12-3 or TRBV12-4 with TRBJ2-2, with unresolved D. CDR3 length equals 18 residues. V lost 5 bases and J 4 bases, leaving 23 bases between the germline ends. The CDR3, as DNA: TGTGCCAGCAGTCAAACCCGTATTGACTCACCCAGCACCGGGGAGCTGTTTTTT. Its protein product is CASSQTRIDSPSTGELFF.

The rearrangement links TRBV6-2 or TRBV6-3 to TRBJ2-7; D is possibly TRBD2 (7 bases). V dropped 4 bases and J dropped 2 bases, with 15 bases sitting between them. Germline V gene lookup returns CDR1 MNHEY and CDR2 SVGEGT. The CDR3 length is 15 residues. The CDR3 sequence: CASSSGGRGTYEQYV. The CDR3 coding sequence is TGTGCCAGCAGTTCGGGGGGCAGAGGAACCTACGAGCAGTACGTC.

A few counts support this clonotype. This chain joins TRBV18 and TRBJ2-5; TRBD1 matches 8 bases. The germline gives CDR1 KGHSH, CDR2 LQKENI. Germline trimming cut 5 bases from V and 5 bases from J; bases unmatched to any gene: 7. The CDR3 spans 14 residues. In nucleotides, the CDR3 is TGTGCCAGCTCAACGCGGACAGGGAAGGAGACCCAGTACTTC. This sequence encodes CASSTRTGKETQYF.

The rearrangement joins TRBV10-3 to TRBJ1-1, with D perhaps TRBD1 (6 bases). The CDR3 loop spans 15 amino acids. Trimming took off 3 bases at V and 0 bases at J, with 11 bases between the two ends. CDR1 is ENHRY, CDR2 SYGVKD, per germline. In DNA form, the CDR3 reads TGTGCCATCAGTGAAGGGGGGGGAATGAACACTGAAGCTTTCTTT. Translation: CAISEGGGMNTEAFF.

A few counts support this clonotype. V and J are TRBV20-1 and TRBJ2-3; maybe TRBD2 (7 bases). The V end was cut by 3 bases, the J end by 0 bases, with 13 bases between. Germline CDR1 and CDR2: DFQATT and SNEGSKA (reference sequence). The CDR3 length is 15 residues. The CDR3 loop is CSASGGGFSTDTQYF. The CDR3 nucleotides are TGCAGTGCTAGTGGCGGGGGCTTTAGCACAGATACGCAGTATTTT.

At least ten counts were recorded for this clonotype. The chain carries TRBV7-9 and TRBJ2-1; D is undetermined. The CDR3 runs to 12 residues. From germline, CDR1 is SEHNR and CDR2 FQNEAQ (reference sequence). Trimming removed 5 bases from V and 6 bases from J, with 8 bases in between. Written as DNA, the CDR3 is TGTGCCAGCAGCCCCAGCGTCAATGAGCAGTTCTTC. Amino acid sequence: CASSPSVNEQFF.

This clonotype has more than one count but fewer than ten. CDR3 loop: CASSLSSYSSYGTEAFF. CDR3 in DNA: TGTGCCAGCTCCCTTAGCAGTTACAGCTCCTATGGCACTGAAGCTTTCTTT. The rearrangement uses TRBV18 and TRBJ1-1; D uncertain. The V end lost 6 bases, the J end lost 4 bases, and 24 bases lay between the germline ends. Germline CDR1 KGHSH, CDR2 LQKENI. The CDR3 runs 17 residues.

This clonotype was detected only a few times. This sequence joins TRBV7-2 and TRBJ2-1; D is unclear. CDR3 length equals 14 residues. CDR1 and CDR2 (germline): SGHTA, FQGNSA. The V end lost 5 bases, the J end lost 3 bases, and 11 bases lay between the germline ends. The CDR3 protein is CASSRSGLYNEQFF. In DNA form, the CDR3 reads TGTGCCAGCAGCAGATCCGGGCTCTACAATGAGCAGTTCTTC.

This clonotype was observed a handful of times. CDR3 region: CASSQSDRGFGQPQHF. DNA for the CDR3: TGTGCCAGCAGCCAGTCCGACAGGGGCTTTGGACAGCCCCAGCATTTT. The chain recombines TRBV3-1 with TRBJ1-5, with 8 bases lining up with TRBD1. Germline V gene lookup returns CDR1 LGHDT and CDR2 YNNKEL (reference sequence). This CDR3 comprises 16 residues. The V segment lost 3 bases and the J segment 7 bases; nucleotides outside the gene matches: 11.

CDR3 region: CASSPAHSGNTIYF. The CDR3 nucleotides read TGTGCCAGCAGCCCGGCCCACTCTGGAAACACCATATATTTT. The chain has TRBV7-2 and TRBJ1-3; D gene ambiguous. In germline, CDR1 is SGHTA, CDR2 FQGNSA. The CDR3 is 14 amino acids. Trimming removed 5 bases at V and 0 bases at J, with 8 bases between.

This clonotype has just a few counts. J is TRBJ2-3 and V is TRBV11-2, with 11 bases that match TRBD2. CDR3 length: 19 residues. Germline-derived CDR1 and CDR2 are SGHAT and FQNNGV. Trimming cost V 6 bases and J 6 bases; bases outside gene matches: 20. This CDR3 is CASRGGPGGLAGGYDTQYF. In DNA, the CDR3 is TGTGCCAGCAGAGGAGGGCCCGGCGGCCTAGCGGGGGGTTATGATACGCAGTATTTT. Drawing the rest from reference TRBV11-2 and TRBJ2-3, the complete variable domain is EAGVAQSPRYKIIEKRQSVAFWCNPISGHATLYWYQQILGQGPKLLIQFQNNGVVDDSQLPKDRFSAERLKGVDSTLKIQPAKLEDSAVYLCASRGGPGGLAGGYDTQYFGPGTRLTVL.

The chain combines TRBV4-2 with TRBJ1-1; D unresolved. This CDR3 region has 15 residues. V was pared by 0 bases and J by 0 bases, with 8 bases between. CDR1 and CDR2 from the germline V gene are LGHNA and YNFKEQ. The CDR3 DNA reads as TGTGCCAGCAGCCAAGATGTGGGCATGAACACTGAAGCTTTCTTT. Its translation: CASSQDVGMNTEAFF.

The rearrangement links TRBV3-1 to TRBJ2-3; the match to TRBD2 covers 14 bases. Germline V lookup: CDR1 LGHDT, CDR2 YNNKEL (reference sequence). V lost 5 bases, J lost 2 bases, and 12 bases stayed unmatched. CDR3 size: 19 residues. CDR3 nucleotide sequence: TGTGCCAGCAGCGCGGCTCCGGGACTAGCGGGGGTGACCACAGATACGCAGTATTTT. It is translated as CASSAAPGLAGVTTDTQYF.

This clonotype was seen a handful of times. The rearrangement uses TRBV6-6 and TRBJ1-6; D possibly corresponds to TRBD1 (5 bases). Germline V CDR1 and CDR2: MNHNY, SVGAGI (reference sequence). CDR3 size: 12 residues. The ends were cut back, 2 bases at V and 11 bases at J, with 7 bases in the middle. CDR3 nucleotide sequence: TGTGCCAGCAGTTACGGGGGACCACCCCTCCACTTT. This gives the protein CASSYGGPPLHF.

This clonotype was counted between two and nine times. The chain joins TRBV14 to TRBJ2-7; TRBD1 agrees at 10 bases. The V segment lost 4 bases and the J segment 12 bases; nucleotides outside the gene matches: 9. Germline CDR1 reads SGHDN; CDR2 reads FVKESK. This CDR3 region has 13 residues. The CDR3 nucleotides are TGTGCCAGCAGCCTAGACGGGACAGGGGTCCCGTACGTC. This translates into CASSLDGTGVPYV.